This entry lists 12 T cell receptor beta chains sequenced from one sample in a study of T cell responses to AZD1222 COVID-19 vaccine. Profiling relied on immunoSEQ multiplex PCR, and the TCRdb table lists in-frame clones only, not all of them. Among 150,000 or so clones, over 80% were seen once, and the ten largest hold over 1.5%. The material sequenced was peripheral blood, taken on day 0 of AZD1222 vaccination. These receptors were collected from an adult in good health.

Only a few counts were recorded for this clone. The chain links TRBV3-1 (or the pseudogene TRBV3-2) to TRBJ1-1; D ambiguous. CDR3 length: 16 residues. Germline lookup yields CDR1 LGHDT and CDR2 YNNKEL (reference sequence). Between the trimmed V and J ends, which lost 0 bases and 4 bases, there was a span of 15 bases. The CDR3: CASSQDLRIGFTEAFF. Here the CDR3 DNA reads TGTGCCAGCAGCCAAGATCTGCGTATAGGGTTCACTGAAGCTTTCTTT.

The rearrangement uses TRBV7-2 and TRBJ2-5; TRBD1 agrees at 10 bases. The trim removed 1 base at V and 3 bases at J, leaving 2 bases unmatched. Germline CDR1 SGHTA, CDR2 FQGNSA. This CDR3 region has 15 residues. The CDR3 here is CASSLGGTGEETQYF. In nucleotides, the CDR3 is TGTGCCAGCAGCTTAGGGGGGACAGGGGAAGAGACCCAGTACTTC.

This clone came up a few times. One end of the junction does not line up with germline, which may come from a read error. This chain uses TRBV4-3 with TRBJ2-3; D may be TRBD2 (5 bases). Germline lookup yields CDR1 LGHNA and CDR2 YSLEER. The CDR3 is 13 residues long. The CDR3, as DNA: TGCGCCAGCAGCCAAGAGAGGGCAGACACGCAGTATTTT. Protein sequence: CASSQERADTQYF.

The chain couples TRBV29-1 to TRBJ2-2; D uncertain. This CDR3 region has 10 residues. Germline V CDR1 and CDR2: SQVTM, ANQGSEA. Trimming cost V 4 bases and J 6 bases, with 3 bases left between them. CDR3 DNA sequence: TGCAGCGTTGGGGCCGGGGAGCTGTTTTTT. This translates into CSVGAGELFF.

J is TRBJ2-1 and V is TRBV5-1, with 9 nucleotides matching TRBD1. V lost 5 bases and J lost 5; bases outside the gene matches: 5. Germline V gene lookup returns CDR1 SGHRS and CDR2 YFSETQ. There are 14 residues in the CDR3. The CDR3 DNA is TGCGCCAGCAGACAGGGGGCGCCTAACAATGAGCAGTTCTTC. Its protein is CASRQGAPNNEQFF.

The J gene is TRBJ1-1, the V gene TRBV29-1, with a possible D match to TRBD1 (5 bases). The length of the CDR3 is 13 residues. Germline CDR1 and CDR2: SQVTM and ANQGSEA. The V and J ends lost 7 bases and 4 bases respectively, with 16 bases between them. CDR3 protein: CSAYGQTFTEAFF. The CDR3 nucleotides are TGCAGCGCCTACGGACAAACCTTCACTGAAGCTTTCTTT.

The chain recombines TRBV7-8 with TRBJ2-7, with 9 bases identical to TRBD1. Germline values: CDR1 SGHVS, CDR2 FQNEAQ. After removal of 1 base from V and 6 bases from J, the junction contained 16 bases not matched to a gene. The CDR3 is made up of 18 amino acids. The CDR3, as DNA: TGTGCCAGCAGCTTAGGAATGGGTGGGGGACAGGGTAAGGGCGAGCAGTACTTC. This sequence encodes CASSLGMGGGQGKGEQYF.

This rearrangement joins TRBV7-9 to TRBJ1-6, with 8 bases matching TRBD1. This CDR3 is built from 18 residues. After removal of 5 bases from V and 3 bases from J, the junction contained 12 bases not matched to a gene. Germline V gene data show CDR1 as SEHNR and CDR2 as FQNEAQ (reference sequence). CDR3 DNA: TGTGCCAGCAGCCACCAGAGGTCAGGGGGCGTCTATAATTCACCCCTCCACTTT. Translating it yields CASSHQRSGGVYNSPLHF.

CDR3 DNA: TGTGCCAGCAGCTTAGCAGGGCGGGAACAGCCCCAGCATTTT. Residues: CASSLAGREQPQHF. The chain joins TRBV7-9 to TRBJ1-5; D is ambiguous. The V gene lost 0 bases and the J gene lost 7 bases, with 10 bases spanning the gap. Germline V CDR1 and CDR2: SEHNR, FQNEAQ (reference sequence). The CDR3 contains 14 residues.

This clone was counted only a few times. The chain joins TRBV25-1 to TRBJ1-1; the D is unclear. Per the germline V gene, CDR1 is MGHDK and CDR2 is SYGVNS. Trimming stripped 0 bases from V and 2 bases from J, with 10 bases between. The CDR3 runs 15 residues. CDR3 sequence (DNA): TGTGCCAGCAGTGAATACGGGGATTTTAACACTGAAGCTTTCTTT. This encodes CASSEYGDFNTEAFF.

The CDR3 region is CASSSNPRAVYGYTF. The CDR3 DNA reads TGTGCCAGCAGCTCGAACCCTAGGGCCGTCTATGGCTACACCTTC. The rearrangement links TRBV5-6 to TRBJ1-2, with D unclear. This CDR3 spans 15 amino acids. Germline V gene lookup returns CDR1 SGHDT and CDR2 YYEEEE. Between the trimmed V and J ends, which lost 3 bases and 4 bases, there was a span of 16 bases.

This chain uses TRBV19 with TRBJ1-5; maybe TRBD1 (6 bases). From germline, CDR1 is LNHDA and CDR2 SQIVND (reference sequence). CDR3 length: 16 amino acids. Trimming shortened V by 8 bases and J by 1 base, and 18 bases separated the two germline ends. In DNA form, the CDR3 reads TGTGCCAGTCACCCTGGGGGGGCAGGAAGCAATCAGCCCCAGCATTTT. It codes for CASHPGGAGSNQPQHF.